This T cell receptor (beta chain) is from a study of regulatory T cells in long-lasting Graves disease. V trimming: 0 bases; J trimming: 1 base; junction bases outside the gene matches: 3. Per germline, CDR1 LGHDT and CDR2 YNNKEL (reference sequence). The CDR3 contains 16 residues. Arm-PCR of CDR3 regions and iRepertoire HTBI primers were used to build TCR beta libraries. TCRdb re-called the multiplex PCR reads through MiXCR, storing one row per CDR3 protein. The sample consists of roughly 500,000 distinct CDR3 sequences, around an eighth of them appearing once. Described time point: newly diagnosed GD, antithyroid drugs for less than 3 months. Extracted PBMC RNA gave rise to the TCR library. Peripheral blood, approximately 9 milliliters per patient, was collected in EDTA tubes. This same sample was also part of a study on T cells in Graves' hyperthyroidism and ophthalmopathy. This second study says: The HTBI set primed first-round TCR CDR3 RT-PCR.

The rearrangement joins TRBV3-1 to TRBJ2-4, with 7 bases aligning to TRBD2. The source of this sequence is a man in his thirties or forties with Graves disease. Specimen: peripheral blood mononuclear cells (PBMCs), collected at new diagnosis, from a patient treated with antithyroid drugs. The CDR3 DNA reads as TGTGCCAGCAGCCAAGAGCCCGGGGGGGCCAAAAACATTCAGTACTTC. This codes for CASSQEPGGAKNIQYF.